Sequencing of this T cell receptor beta chain was carried out in a study of regulatory T cells in long-lasting Graves disease. Time point described: newly diagnosed GD, antithyroid drugs for less than 3 months. The TCR library was made from RNA extracted from PBMCs. The guidelines of the American Thyroid Association were the basis for diagnosing Graves' disease. Germline V CDR1 and CDR2: SGHNT, YENEEA. This CDR3 region has 15 residues. The V end was cut by 0 bases, the J end by 8 bases, with 16 bases between. Libraries of TCR beta came from iRepertoire HTBI primers plus Arm-PCR of CDR3 regions. TCRdb reprocessed the multiplex PCR reads via MiXCR and lists one record per CDR3 protein. The repertoire has approximately 540,000 distinct CDR3 sequences, more than 10% of them found once; the top ten carry 8.9%. This clonotype was detected many times. These data were also filed under a second study, of T cells in Graves' hyperthyroidism and ophthalmopathy.

The chain has TRBV11-3 and TRBJ2-5; weak D call: TRBD1 (5 bases). This sequence was found in a woman aged 25 to 39 with Graves disease. Here the sequenced sample was peripheral blood mononuclear cells (PBMCs), taken at new diagnosis, from a patient treated with antithyroid drugs. CDR3 amino acids: CASSLDPRQSITQYF. The DNA for the CDR3 is TGTGCCAGCAGCTTAGATCCTAGACAGTCGATTACCCAGTACTTC.